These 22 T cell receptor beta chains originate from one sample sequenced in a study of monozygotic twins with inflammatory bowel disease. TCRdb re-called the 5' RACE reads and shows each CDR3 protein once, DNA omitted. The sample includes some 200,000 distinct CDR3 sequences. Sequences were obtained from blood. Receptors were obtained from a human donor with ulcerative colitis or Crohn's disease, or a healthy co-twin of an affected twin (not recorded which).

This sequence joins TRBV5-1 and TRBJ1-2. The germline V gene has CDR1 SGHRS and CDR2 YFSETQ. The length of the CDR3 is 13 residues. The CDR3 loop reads CASSADSNYGYTF.

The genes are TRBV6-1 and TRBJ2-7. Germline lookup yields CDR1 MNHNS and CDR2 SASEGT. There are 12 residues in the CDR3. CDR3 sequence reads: CASSEPRYEQYF.

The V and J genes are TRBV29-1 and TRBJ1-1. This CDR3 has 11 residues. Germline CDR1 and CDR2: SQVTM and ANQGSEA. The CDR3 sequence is CSSFSGTEAFF.

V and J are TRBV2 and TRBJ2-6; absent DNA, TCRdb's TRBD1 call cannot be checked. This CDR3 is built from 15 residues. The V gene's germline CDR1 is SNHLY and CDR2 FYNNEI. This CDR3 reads CASSERGTGANVLTF.

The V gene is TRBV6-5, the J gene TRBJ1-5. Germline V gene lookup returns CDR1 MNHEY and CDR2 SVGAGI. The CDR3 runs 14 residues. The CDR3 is CASSYMGSNQPQHF.

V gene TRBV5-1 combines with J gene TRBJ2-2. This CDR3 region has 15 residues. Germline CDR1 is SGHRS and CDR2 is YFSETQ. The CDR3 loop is CASSSGGSNTGELFF.

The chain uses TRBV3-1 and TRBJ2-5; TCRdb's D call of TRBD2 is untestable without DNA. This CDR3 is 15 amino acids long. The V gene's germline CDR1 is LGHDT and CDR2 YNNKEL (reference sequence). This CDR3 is CASSRGLADQETQYF.

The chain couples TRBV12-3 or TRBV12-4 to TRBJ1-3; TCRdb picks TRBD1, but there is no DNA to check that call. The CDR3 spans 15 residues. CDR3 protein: CASIPGQSSGNTIYF.

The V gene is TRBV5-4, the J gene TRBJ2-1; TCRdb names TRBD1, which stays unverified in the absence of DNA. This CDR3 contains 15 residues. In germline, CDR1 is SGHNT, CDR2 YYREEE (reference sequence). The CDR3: CASSQGEITYNEQFF.

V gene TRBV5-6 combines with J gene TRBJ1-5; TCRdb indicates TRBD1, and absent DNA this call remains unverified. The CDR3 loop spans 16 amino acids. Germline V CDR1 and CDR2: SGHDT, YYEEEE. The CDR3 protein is CASSLFQGNSNQPQHF.

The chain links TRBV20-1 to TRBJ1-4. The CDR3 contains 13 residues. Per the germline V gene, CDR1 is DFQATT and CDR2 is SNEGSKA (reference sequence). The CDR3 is CSAIVASTEKLFF.

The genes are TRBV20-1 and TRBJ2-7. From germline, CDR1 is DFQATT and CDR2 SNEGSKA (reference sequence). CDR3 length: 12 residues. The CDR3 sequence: CSARAVVTEQYF.

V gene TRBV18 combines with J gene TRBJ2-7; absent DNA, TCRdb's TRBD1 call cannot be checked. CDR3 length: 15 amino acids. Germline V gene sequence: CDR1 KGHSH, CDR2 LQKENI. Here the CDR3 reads CASSPTGQGSYEQYF.

CDR3 residues: CASSSWDLGYNEQFF. The chain carries TRBV5-4 and TRBJ2-1; the TCRdb call, TRBD2, lacks DNA for checking. This CDR3 spans 15 amino acids. In germline, CDR1 is SGHNT, CDR2 YYREEE (reference sequence).

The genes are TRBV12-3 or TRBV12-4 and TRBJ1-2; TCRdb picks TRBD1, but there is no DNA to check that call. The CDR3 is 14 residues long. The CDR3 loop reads CASSQRAGLGGYTF.

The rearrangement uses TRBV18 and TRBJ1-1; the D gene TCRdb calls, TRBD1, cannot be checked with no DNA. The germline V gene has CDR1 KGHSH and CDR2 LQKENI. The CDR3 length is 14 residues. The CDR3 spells CASSLGTEHTEAFF.

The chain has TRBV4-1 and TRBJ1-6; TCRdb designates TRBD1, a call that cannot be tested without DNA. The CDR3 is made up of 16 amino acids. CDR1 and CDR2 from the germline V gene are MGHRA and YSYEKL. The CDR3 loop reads CASSQPRTGENSPLHF.

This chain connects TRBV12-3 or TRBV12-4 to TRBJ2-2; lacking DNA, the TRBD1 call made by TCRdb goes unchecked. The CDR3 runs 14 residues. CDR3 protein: CASQGDLNTGELFF.

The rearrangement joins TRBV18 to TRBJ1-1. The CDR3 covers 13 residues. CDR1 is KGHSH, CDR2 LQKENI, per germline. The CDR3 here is CASSPSGHTEAFF.

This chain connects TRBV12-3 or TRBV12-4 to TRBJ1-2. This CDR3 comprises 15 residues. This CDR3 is CASSPPGLPAYGYTF.

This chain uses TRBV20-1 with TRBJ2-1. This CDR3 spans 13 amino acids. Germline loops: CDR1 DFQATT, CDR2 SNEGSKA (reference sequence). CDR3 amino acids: CSAPVTFDNEQFF.

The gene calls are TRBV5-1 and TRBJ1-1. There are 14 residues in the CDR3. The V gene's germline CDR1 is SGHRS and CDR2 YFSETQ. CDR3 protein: CASSLKQRTGEAFF.